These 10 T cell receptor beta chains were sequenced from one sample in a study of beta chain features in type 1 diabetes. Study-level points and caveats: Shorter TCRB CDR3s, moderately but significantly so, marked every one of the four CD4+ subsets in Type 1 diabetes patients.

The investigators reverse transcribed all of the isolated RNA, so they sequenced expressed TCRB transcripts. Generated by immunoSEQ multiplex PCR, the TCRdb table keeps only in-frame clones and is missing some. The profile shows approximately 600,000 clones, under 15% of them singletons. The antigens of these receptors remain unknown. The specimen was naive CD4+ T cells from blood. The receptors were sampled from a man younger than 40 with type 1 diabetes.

The chain's CDR3 is CASSSLAGGWNEQFF. CDR3 DNA sequence: TGTGCCAGCAGTTCCCTAGCGGGGGGTTGGAATGAGCAGTTCTTC. The chain employs TRBV28 and TRBJ2-1; 11 positions agree with TRBD2. The V gene end was trimmed by 4 bases and the J gene end by 7 bases; junction bases not matched to a gene: 6. Germline V gene sequence: CDR1 MDHEN, CDR2 SYDVKM. There are 15 residues in the CDR3.

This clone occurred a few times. The CDR3 DNA sequence: TGTGCCAGCAGCGTAGATTTGGTCCTCCGGACCGGGGAGCTGTTTTTT. This gives the protein CASSVDLVLRTGELFF. This chain links TRBV9 with TRBJ2-2; no reliable D call. The germline V gene has CDR1 SGDLS and CDR2 YYNGEE. CDR3 length: 16 residues. Deletions cut 0 bases from V and 5 bases from J, with 14 bases between.

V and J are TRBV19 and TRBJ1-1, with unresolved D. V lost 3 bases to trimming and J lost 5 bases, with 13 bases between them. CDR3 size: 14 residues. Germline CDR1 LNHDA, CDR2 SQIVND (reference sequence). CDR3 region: CASSIRVGRTEAFF. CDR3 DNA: TGTGCCAGTAGTATTAGGGTGGGAAGAACTGAAGCTTTCTTT.

Here the CDR3 DNA reads TGTGCCAGCAGTGTCGAAAAATCATGGTTCTTC. Translated, it gives CASSVEKSWFF. This chain uses TRBV2 with TRBJ2-1, with D uncertain. The CDR3 is 11 residues long. Trimming took off 4 bases at V and 15 bases at J, with 13 bases between the two ends. Germline V CDR1 and CDR2: SNHLY, FYNNEI.

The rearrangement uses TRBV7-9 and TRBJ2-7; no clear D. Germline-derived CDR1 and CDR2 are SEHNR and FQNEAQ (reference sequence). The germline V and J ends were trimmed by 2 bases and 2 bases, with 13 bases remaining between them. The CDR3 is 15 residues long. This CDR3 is CASSLSRDGPYEQYF. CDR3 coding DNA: TGTGCCAGCAGCTTATCGAGAGACGGCCCCTACGAGCAGTACTTC.

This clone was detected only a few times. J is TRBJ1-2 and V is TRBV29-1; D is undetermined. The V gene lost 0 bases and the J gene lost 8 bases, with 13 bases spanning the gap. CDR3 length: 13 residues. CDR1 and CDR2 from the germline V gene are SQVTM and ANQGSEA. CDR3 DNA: TGCAGCGTTGAAGATCCTCGGGTCGCCGGCTACACCTTC. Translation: CSVEDPRVAGYTF. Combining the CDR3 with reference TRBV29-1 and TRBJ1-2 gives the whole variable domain SAVISQKPSRDICQRGTSLTIQCQVDSQVTMMFWYRQQPGQSLTLIATANQGSEATYESGFVIDKFPISRPNLTFSTLTVSNMSPEDSSIYLCSVEDPRVAGYTFGSGTRLTVV.

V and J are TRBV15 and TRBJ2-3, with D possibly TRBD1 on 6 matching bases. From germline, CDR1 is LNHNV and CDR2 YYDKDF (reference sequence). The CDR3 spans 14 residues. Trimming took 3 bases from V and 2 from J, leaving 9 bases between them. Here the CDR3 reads CATSRDSFTDTQYF. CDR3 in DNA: TGTGCCACCAGCAGGGACAGTTTCACAGATACGCAGTATTTT. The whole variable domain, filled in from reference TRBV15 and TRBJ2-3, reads DAMVIQNPRYQVTQFGKPVTLSCSQTLNHNVMYWYQQKSSQAPKLLFHYYDKDFNNEADTPDNFQSRRPNTSFCFLDIRSPGLGDTAMYLCATSRDSFTDTQYFGPGTRLTVL.

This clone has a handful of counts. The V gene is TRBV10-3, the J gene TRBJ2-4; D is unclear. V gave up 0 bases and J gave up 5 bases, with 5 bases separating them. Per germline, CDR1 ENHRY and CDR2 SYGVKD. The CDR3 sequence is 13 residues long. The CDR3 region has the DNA TGTGCCATCAGTGAGTCATCAGAAAACATTCAGTACTTC. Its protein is CAISESSENIQYF.

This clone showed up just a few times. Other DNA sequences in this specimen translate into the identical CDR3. DNA for the CDR3: TGTGCCAGCAGCGTAGTGGGACAGAACACCGGGGAGCTGTTTTTT. Encoded protein: CASSVVGQNTGELFF. The J gene is TRBJ2-2, the V gene TRBV9, with a tentative D call TRBD1 (6 bases). Germline loops: CDR1 SGDLS, CDR2 YYNGEE. The CDR3 totals 15 residues. The ends were cut back, 0 bases at V and 1 base at J, with 7 bases in the middle.

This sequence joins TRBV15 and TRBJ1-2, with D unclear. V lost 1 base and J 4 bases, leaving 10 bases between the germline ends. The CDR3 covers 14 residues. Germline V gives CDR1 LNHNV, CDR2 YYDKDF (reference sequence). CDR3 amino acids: CATSRGETGYGYTF. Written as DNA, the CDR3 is TGTGCCACCAGCAGAGGGGAAACTGGCTATGGCTACACCTTC.